One sample yielded the 21 T cell receptor beta chains listed below, sequenced in a study of CD8 T cells in ankylosing spondylitis. Whole-study findings and limits: What appeared characteristic of ankylosing spondylitis blood was a TCR beta motif of fewer than ten highly homologous variants.

In TCRdb, the 5' RACE reads were re-called with MiXCR into one record per CDR3 protein. This repertoire shows 470,000 or so distinct CDR3 sequences, more than 25% found once; its top ten account for 0.89%. These receptors are not linked to any known antigen. Sequencing was done on a sample of blood, either unsorted or a sorted T cell fraction (not recorded which). These receptors were taken from a male donor with ankylosing spondylitis.

The chain combines TRBV6-5 with TRBJ1-4, with a tentative D call TRBD1 (5 bases). Deletions cut 0 bases from V and 6 bases from J, with 11 bases between. Germline CDR1 is MNHEY and CDR2 is SVGAGI. This CDR3 has 15 amino acids. The DNA of the CDR3 is TGTGCCAGCAGTTACTCGGGTGGGGGGGATGAAAAACTGTTTTTT. It specifies CASSYSGGGDEKLFF.

This clonotype came up a few times. The V and J genes are TRBV11-1 and TRBJ1-1; 7 nucleotides line up with TRBD1. The CDR3 sequence is 18 residues long. The J segment lost 0 bases and the V segment lost 6 bases, leaving 16 bases of the junction unmatched. Germline values: CDR1 SGHAT, CDR2 FQDESV (reference sequence). The CDR3 nucleotides are TGTGCCAGCAGTTCTACTCTACATCGAGGGGGCCTGAACACTGAAGCTTTCTTT. It specifies CASSSTLHRGGLNTEAFF.

The chain employs TRBV27 and TRBJ1-2; weak D call: TRBD1 (5 bases). The CDR3 has 12 amino acids. The germline V gene encodes CDR1 MNHEY and CDR2 SMNVEV (reference sequence). Trimming took off 6 bases at V and 4 bases at J, with 9 bases between the two ends. The CDR3 coding sequence is TGTGCCAGCAGGGGGGAAGCCTATGGCTACACCTTC. Translation gives CASRGEAYGYTF.

This clonotype was observed a handful of times. The rearrangement joins TRBV5-1 to TRBJ2-1; the match to TRBD2 covers 7 bases. Germline CDR1 SGHRS, CDR2 YFSETQ. CDR3 length: 17 residues. The trim removed 0 bases at V and 3 bases at J, leaving 9 bases unmatched. CDR3 sequence (DNA): TGCGCCAGCAGCTTGGCCGGTGGCGGGAGCAACTACAATGAGCAGTTCTTC. It codes for CASSLAGGGSNYNEQFF.

Only a few counts were recorded for this clonotype. V is TRBV5-1 and J is TRBJ2-5; the D is unclear. Trimming left V 0 bases short and J 3 bases short, with 12 bases between. This CDR3 has 15 amino acids. Germline CDR1 reads SGHRS; CDR2 reads YFSETQ. The CDR3 nucleotides read TGCGCCAGCAGCTTGGGGAAGATGCTTGAAGAGACCCAGTACTTC. Its protein product is CASSLGKMLEETQYF. Based on the CDR3 plus reference TRBV5-1 and TRBJ2-5, the full variable domain is KAGVTQTPRYLIKTRGQQVTLSCSPISGHRSVSWYQQTPGQGLQFLFEYFSETQRNKGNFPGRFSGRQFSNSRSEMNVSTLELGDSALYLCASSLGKMLEETQYFGPGTRLLVL.

The chain combines TRBV20-1 with TRBJ2-7; D perhaps matches TRBD2 (6 bases). The CDR3 is 15 residues long. V lost 0 bases to trimming and J lost 0 bases, with 12 bases between them. Germline V lookup: CDR1 DFQATT, CDR2 SNEGSKA (reference sequence). DNA for the CDR3: TGCAGTGCTAGAGATCCGCGGGGAGGCTCCTACGAGCAGTACGTC. Translated, it gives CSARDPRGGSYEQYV.

This chain links TRBV24-1 with TRBJ2-3; 14 bases match TRBD2. CDR3 length equals 18 residues. The germline V gene encodes CDR1 KGHDR and CDR2 SFDVKD. With V trimmed by 4 bases and J by 0 bases, 5 bases remained unmatched. The CDR3 DNA is TGTGCCACCAGTGAGACTAGCGGGAGGGCCGGGAGCACAGATACGCAGTATTTT. This gives the protein CATSETSGRAGSTDTQYF.

The rearrangement uses TRBV5-5 and TRBJ2-7; 8 nucleotides agree with TRBD1. The CDR3 runs 13 residues. Trimming removed 1 base from V and 9 bases from J; junction bases left unmatched: 6. CDR1 is SGHKS and CDR2 is YYEKEE in the germline V gene (reference sequence). The chain's CDR3 is CASSLLGQGAQYV. Here the CDR3 DNA reads TGTGCCAGCAGCTTGTTAGGACAGGGTGCGCAGTACGTC.

V gene TRBV29-1 combines with J gene TRBJ2-1; possibly TRBD1 for D (5 bases). V shed 0 bases and J shed 8 bases, with 8 bases lying between them. This CDR3 is built from 12 residues. Germline CDR1 and CDR2: SQVTM and ANQGSEA. CDR3 in amino acids: CSVEDRAYEQFF. Written as DNA, the CDR3 is TGCAGCGTTGAAGACAGGGCTTATGAGCAGTTCTTC.

V usage is TRBV5-6 and J usage is TRBJ1-5; 8 positions agree with TRBD1. Per the germline V gene, CDR1 is SGHDT and CDR2 is YYEEEE. This CDR3 has 16 residues. Trimming took 4 bases from V and 2 from J; bases not matched to a gene: 8. In DNA, the CDR3 is TGTGCCAGCAGCCACCGGGACAGGTCGGGCAATCAGCCCCAGCATTTT. Translation gives CASSHRDRSGNQPQHF.

The table lists this clonotype with a few counts. The chain links TRBV7-6 to TRBJ2-1; D remains unclear. V was shortened by 1 base and J by 3 bases, with 10 bases between the two germline ends. Per germline, CDR1 SGHVS and CDR2 FNYEAQ. The CDR3 consists of 15 residues. The DNA of the CDR3 is TGTGCCAGCAGCTTAGGTCCCGGAGTCTACAATGAGCAGTTCTTC. Translating it yields CASSLGPGVYNEQFF.

This chain links TRBV19 with TRBJ1-5; weak D call: TRBD1 (5 bases). The V end was cut by 4 bases, the J end by 3 bases, with 13 bases between. Germline lookup yields CDR1 LNHDA and CDR2 SQIVND (reference sequence). The CDR3 contains 15 residues. CDR3 in DNA: TGTGCCAGTAGTAACGAGGGGCCCTTCAATCAGCCCCAGCATTTT. It is translated as CASSNEGPFNQPQHF.

As regards this clonotype: One end of the junction varies from germline; a read error may be responsible. The V and J genes are TRBV15 and TRBJ1-1; possibly TRBD1 for D (6 bases). CDR3 length: 14 amino acids. The V gene's germline CDR1 is LNHNV and CDR2 YYDKDF (reference sequence). The CDR3 protein is CATSPQPDSTQAFF. The CDR3 region has the DNA TGTGCCACCAGCCCACAACCGGACAGCACTCAAGCTTTCTTT.

The V and J genes are TRBV5-1 and TRBJ2-7; 12 nucleotides match TRBD1. Per the germline V gene, CDR1 is SGHRS and CDR2 is YFSETQ. Unmatched junction bases numbered 14, after V lost 7 bases and J lost 6 bases. The CDR3 runs 16 residues. The CDR3 reads CASGVLGGTGGGEQYF. The CDR3 DNA reads TGCGCCAGCGGGGTCCTAGGAGGGACAGGGGGCGGCGAGCAGTACTTC.

The chain combines TRBV7-8 with TRBJ2-1; possibly TRBD2 for D (5 bases). Looked up from germline, CDR1 is SGHVS and CDR2 is FQNEAQ. Trimming took off 3 bases at V and 6 bases at J, with 12 bases between the two ends. The CDR3 covers 14 residues. The CDR3 loop reads CASSLRRPGNEQFF. CDR3 nucleotide sequence: TGTGCCAGCAGCTTGAGGAGGCCGGGCAATGAGCAGTTCTTC.

This chain connects TRBV20-1 to TRBJ2-1; maybe TRBD2 (6 bases). The V end was cut by 0 bases, the J end by 7 bases, with 13 bases between. Germline V gives CDR1 DFQATT, CDR2 SNEGSKA (reference sequence). The CDR3 covers 14 residues. The DNA of the CDR3 is TGCAGTGCTAGAGATTCCGGACTACGAAATGAGCAGTTCTTC. Residues: CSARDSGLRNEQFF.

The V call is TRBV5-1, the J call TRBJ2-7; possibly TRBD1 or TRBD2 for D (6 bases each). CDR1 is SGHRS, CDR2 YFSETQ, per germline. V lost 5 bases and J lost 3, with 18 bases in between. This CDR3 spans 15 amino acids. The CDR3 sequence: CASREGGTNYYEQYF. CDR3 in DNA: TGCGCCAGCAGGGAGGGGGGAACGAATTACTACGAGCAGTACTTC.

The chain couples TRBV6-1 to TRBJ2-5; D is perhaps TRBD2 (6 bases). V shed 6 bases and J shed 7 bases, with 21 bases lying between them. Looked up from germline, CDR1 is MNHNS and CDR2 is SASEGT. CDR3 length: 15 amino acids. CDR3 coding DNA: TGTGCCAGCAGCAACTGGGGACTTAGCGATGGGACCCAGTACTTC. Its protein is CASSNWGLSDGTQYF.

There are a few counts of this clonotype. This sequence joins TRBV20-1 and TRBJ2-1; D possibly corresponds to TRBD1 (6 bases). Germline-derived CDR1 and CDR2 are DFQATT and SNEGSKA (reference sequence). The V end was cut by 4 bases, the J end by 0 bases, with 13 bases between. The CDR3 length is 15 residues. The CDR3 DNA reads TGCAGTGCTACCCGACAGGCGGTCTCCTACAATGAGCAGTTCTTC. Translated: CSATRQAVSYNEQFF.

This clonotype was counted a single time. The CDR3 sequence: CASSQGLAGEGEQFF. As DNA, the CDR3 is TGTGCCAGCAGCCAAGGACTAGCGGGAGAGGGTGAGCAGTTCTTC. V and J are TRBV3-1 and TRBJ2-1, with 12 bases identical to TRBD2. V was clipped by 1 base and J by 9 bases; unmatched bases: 4. Per germline, CDR1 LGHDT and CDR2 YNNKEL (reference sequence). The length of the CDR3 is 15 residues.

This clonotype was observed a handful of times. The chain recombines TRBV5-1 with TRBJ2-5; possibly TRBD2 for D (6 bases). Germline CDR1 is SGHRS and CDR2 is YFSETQ. The length of the CDR3 is 15 residues. Between the trimmed V and J ends, which lost 2 bases and 4 bases, there was a span of 15 bases. The DNA of the CDR3 is TGCGCCAGCAGCTTCGGGGGAGCGGAGGTAGAGACCCAGTACTTC. It yields the protein CASSFGGAEVETQYF.